This TCR beta chain was sequenced during a study of human T cells and chemical hapten exposure (dated by TCRdb to the early 2020s). In the study overall: For sensitization, 2% DPC in acetone was applied to a roughly 2 cm by roughly 2 cm area of upper inner arm skin. Libraries were combined into a pool for sequencing, and differences in TCR yield between samples came mainly from small differences in library volumes within the pool. Peripheral blood TCR repertoire changes were tracked in vivo in alopecia patients during primary and secondary sensitization to the hapten diphenylcyclopropenone (DPC). The patient cohort, mostly female, included alopecia areata with under or over 50% scalp involvement, alopecia totalis and alopecia universalis. Patients additionally received weekly therapeutic DPC doses to the scalp throughout the roughly 26-week study period. Blood for TCR sequencing was provided by twenty-nine alopecia patients at one to four time points (pre-sensitization, 2, 6 and 24 weeks). Patch testing was performed on the upper back with Finn chambers containing 0.01% DPC, and the patch tests were scored after 6 days according to International Contact Dermatitis Research Group standards. Blood was sampled from patients pre-sensitization (week 0) and at 2, 6 and about 24 weeks after DPC sensitization. Study-level results and caveats: Alopecia, a presumed autoimmune disease, was present in all patients, so the immune response of the patients might differ from that of healthy individuals. The number of PT1 expanded TCRs positively correlated with patch test score, significant at thresholds 8, 16 and 32 but not 4. Significantly more large CDR3 similarity clusters were formed by expanded TCRs than by pre-sensitization or healthy control sets, consistent with antigen-driven responses. DPC sensitization did not change how many TCRs were above 1 in 1000 frequency, and no evidence was found of alterations in global repertoire structure. After repeated subsampling, changes were observed in the strength of the expansion versus patch-test correlation and in the threshold at which the correlation became significant.

To prepare the library, RACE was applied. TCRdb records NextSeq 500 as the sequencer. During library preparation, unique molecular identifiers were attached to individual cDNA molecules so that TCRs could be counted quantitatively and reproducibly. Both TCR alpha and TCR beta chains were sequenced from each blood RNA sample. Per the source publication's procedure: A median of approximately 96,000 TCRs per sample was observed, with a range of about 20,000 to 700,000. The Decombinator software suite was used to annotate the V, J and CDR3 of the TCR reads. Every sample was subsampled to the same number of TCRs (28,000) for the PS versus PT1 abundance plots. TCRs were defined as expanded if absent before sensitization and observed at least eight times at the 2-week time point. The public sequencing data were trimmed at Q25 with fastp and processed into clonotypes with MiXCR by TCRdb, which kept only in-frame beta chains. One record per CDR3 amino acid sequence lists the most common genes and DNA. These V and J calls derive from TCRdb rather than the authors' analysis. The sample table contains a few hundred thousand distinct CDR3 sequences; only one count was recorded for 5.5% of them. The ten largest clones add up to less than 9% of the sample.

Reading the label with the study, this specimen's time point is: pre-sensitization, week 0. The intended sense of this specimen's treatment or condition label: therapeutic diphenylcyclopropenone sensitization with weekly scalp DPC. At each patch-test visit, blood was drawn before the patch test was applied. Patients were eligible if aged 18 to 70, diagnosed with alopecia and judged suitable for DPC therapy, and pregnant patients were excluded. Unfractionated whole blood was collected in Tempus Blood RNA tubes, and total RNA was extracted from that blood. This clonotype has at least ten counts. Its antigen is still unknown. Base-call qualities are not available, and no considerably larger clone is one nucleotide away. Measured from the cysteine to the phenylalanine, the CDR3 is 15 residues long. Only the CDR3 DNA is retained, 45 bases long and in frame from the first base. The germline V end is reduced by 6 bases and the J end by 9 bases; junction bases left unmatched: 12.

The sample consisted of whole blood, taken in connection with sensitization to the hapten diphenylcyclopropenone (DPC). The chain couples TRBV12-3 or TRBV12-4 to TRBJ2-2, with TRBD1 matching 8 junction bases. This TCR was sampled from a young woman with alopecia areata. Some clones in this sample may be carry-over from other donors' samples. The bases read TGTGCCAGCAGCGCCGGGACAGGCAACCCCCGGGAGCTGTTTTTT. This codes for CASSAGTGNPRELFF.